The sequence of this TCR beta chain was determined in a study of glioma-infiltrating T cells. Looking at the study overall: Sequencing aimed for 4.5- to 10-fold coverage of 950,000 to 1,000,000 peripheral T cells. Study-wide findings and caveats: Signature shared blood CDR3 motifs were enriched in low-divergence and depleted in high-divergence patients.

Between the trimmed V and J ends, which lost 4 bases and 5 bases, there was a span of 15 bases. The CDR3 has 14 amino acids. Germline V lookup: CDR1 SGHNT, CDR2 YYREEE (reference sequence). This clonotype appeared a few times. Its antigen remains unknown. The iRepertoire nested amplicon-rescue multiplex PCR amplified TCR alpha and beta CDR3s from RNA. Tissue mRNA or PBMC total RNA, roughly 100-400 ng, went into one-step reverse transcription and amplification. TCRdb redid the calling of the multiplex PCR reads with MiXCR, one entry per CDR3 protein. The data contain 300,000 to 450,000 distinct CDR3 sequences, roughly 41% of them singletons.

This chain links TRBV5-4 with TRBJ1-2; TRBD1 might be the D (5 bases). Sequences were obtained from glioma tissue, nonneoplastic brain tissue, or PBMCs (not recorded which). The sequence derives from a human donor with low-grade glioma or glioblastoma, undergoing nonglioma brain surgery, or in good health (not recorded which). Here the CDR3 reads CASSRGTEPYGYTF. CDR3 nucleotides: TGTGCCAGCAGCCGGGGGACGGAACCATATGGCTACACCTTC.